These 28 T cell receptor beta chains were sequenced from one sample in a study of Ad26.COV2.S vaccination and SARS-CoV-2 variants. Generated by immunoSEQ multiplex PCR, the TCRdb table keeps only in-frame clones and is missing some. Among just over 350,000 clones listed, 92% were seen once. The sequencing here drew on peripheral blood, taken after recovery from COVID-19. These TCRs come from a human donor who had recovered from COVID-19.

The CDR3 loop reads CASNTLNTEAFF. CDR3 bases: TGTGCCAGCAATACCTTGAACACTGAAGCTTTCTTT. The J gene is TRBJ1-1, the V gene TRBV6-5; D is unresolved. V was trimmed by 7 bases and J by 0 bases, leaving 6 bases between them. This CDR3 is built from 12 residues. Germline V gene sequence: CDR1 MNHEY, CDR2 SVGAGI.

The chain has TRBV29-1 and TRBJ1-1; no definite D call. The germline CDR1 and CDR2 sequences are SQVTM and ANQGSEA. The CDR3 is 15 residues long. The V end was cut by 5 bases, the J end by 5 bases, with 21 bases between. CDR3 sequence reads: CSVIFGASLGTEAFF. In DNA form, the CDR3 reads TGCAGCGTTATCTTTGGAGCCAGTCTGGGGACTGAAGCTTTCTTT.

The CDR3 sequence is CASRTGTYEQYF. The CDR3 region has the DNA TGTGCCAGCAGGACCGGAACCTACGAGCAGTACTTC. This chain links TRBV28 with TRBJ2-7, with D uncertain. With 6 bases removed from V and 2 bases from J, the gap between germline ends came to 8 bases. This CDR3 region has 12 residues. From germline, CDR1 is MDHEN and CDR2 SYDVKM.

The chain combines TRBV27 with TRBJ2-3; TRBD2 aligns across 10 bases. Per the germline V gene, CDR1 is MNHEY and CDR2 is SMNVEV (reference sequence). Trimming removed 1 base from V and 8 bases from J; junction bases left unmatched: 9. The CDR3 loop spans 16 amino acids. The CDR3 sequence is CASSLFSQRGGVTQYF. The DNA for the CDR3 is TGTGCCAGCAGTTTATTCTCCCAGCGGGGGGGCGTTACGCAGTATTTT.

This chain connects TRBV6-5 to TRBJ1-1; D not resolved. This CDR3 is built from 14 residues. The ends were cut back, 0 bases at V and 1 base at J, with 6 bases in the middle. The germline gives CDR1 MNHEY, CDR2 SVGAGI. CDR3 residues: CASSYSTGNTEAFF. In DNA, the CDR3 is TGTGCCAGCAGTTACTCGACCGGGAACACTGAAGCTTTCTTT.

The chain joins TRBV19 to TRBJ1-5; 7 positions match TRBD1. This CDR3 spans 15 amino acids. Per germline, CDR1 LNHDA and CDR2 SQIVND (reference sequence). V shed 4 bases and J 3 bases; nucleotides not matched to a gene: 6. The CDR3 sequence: CASSTRQGDNQPQHF. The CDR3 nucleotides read TGTGCCAGTAGTACCCGCCAGGGGGACAATCAGCCCCAGCATTTT.

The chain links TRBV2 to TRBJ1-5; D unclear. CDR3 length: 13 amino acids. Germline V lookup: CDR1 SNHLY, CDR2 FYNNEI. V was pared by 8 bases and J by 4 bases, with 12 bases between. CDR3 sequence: CASGERLNQPQHF. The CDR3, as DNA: TGTGCCAGCGGGGAACGGTTGAATCAGCCCCAGCATTTT. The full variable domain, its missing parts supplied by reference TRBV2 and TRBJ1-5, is EPEVTQTPSHQVTQMGQEVILRCVPISNHLYFYWYRQILGQKVEFLVSFYNNEISEKSEIFDDQFSVERPDGSNFTLKIRSTKLEDSAMYFCASGERLNQPQHFGDGTRLSIL.

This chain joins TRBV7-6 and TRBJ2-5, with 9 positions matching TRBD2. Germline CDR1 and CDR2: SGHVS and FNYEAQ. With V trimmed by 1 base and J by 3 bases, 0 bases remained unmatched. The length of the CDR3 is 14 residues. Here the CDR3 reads CASSLVAGEETQYF. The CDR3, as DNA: TGTGCCAGCAGCTTAGTAGCGGGGGAAGAGACCCAGTACTTC.

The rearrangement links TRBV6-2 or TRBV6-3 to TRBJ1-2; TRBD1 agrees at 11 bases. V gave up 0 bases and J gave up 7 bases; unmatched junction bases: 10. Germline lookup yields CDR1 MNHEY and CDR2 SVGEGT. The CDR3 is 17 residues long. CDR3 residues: CASSYSRSLDRGLGYTF. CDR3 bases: TGTGCCAGCAGTTACTCGAGATCGCTGGACAGGGGGCTTGGCTACACCTTC.

The CDR3: CASSQGDTYNQPQHF. CDR3 nucleotides: TGTGCCAGCAGCCAGGGGGACACTTACAATCAGCCCCAGCATTTT. This rearrangement joins TRBV3-1 (or the pseudogene TRBV3-2) to TRBJ1-5, with D tentatively TRBD1 (6 bases). The CDR3 runs 15 residues. V dropped 3 bases and J dropped 3 bases, with 12 bases sitting between them. CDR1 is LGHDT, CDR2 YNNKEL, per germline (reference sequence).

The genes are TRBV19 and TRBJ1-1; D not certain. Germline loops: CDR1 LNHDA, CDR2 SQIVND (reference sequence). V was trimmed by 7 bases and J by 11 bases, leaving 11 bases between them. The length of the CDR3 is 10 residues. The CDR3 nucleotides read TGTGCCAGTAACGGCATATTCGCTTTCTTT. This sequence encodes CASNGIFAFF.

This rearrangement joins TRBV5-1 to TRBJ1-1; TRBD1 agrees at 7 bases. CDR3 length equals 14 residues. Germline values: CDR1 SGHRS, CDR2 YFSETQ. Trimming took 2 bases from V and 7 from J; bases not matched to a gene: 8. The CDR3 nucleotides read TGCGCCAGCAGCTTCGACAGGGAAATTAGTGAAGCTTTCTTT. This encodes CASSFDREISEAFF.

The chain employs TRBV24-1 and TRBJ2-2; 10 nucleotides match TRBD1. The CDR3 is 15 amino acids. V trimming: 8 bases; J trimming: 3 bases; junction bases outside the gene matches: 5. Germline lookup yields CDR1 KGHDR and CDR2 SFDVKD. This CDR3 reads CATKGGTGDTGELFF. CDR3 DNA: TGTGCCACCAAGGGCGGGACAGGGGACACCGGGGAGCTGTTTTTT.

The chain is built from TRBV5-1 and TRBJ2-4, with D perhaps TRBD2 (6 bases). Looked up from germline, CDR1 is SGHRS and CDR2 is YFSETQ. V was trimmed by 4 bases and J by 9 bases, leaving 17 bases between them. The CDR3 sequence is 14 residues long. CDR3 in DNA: TGCGCCAGCAGCGGCGGGACCGAGGGATTCATTCAGTACTTC. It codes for CASSGGTEGFIQYF.

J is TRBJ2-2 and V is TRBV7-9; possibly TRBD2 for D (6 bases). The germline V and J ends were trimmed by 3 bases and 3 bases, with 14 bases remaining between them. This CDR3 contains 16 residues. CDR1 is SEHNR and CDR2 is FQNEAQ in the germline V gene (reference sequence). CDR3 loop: CASSFGPGLHTGELFF. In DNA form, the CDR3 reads TGTGCCAGCAGCTTTGGCCCGGGACTCCACACCGGGGAGCTGTTTTTT.

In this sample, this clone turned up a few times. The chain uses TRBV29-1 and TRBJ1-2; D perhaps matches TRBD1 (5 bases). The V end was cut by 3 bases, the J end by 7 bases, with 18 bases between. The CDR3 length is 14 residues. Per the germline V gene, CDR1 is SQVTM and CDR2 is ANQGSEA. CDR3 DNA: TGCAGCGTTGATGAAAGGTTGGGAGGGACTGGCTACACCTTC. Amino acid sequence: CSVDERLGGTGYTF.

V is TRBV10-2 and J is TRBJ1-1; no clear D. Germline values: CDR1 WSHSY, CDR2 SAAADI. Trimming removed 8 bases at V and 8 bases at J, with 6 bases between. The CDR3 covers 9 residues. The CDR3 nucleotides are TGCGCCAGCGGACGAGAAGCTTTCTTT. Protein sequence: CASGREAFF.

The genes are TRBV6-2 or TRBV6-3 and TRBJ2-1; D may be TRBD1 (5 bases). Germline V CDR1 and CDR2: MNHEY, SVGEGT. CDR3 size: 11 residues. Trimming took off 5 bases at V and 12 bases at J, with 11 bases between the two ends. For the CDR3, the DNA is TGTGCCAGCAGTCCGACAGTTGGGCAGTTCTTC. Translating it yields CASSPTVGQFF.

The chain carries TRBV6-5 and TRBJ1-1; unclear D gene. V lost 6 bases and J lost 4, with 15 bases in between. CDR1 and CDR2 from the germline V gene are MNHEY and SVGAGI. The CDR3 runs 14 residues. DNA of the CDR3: TGTGCCAGCAGCTTCGGGCAGCTGGGCACTGAAGCTTTCTTT. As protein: CASSFGQLGTEAFF.

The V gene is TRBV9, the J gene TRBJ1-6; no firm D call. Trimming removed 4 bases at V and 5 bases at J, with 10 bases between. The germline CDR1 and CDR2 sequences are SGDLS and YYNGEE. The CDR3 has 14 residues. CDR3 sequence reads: CASSLYGDNSPLHF. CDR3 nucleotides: TGTGCCAGCAGCCTCTATGGGGATAATTCACCCCTCCACTTT.

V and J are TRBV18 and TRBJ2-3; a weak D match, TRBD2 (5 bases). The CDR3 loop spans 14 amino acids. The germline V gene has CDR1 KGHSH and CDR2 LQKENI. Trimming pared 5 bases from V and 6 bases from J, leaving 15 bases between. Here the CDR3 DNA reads TGTGCCAGCTCATACCAAGAGCGGAGCGATACGCAGTATTTT. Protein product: CASSYQERSDTQYF.

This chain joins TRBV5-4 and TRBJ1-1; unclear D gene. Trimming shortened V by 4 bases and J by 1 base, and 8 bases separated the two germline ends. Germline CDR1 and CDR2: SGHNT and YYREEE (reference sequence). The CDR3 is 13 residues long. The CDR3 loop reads CASSGGTNTEAFF. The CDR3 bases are TGTGCCAGCAGCGGCGGTACGAACACTGAAGCTTTCTTT.

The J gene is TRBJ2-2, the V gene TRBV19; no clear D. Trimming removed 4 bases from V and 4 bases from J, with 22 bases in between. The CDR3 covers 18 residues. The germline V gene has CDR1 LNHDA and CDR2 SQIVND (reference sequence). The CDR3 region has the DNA TGTGCCAGTAGTACTACCGATCGGGTCCCCTTGGGCACCGGGGAGCTGTTTTTT. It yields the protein CASSTTDRVPLGTGELFF.

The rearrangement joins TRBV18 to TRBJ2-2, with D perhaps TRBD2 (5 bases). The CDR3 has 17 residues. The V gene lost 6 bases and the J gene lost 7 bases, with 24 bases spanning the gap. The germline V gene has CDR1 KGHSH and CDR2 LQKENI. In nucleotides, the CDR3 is TGTGCCAGCTCGCCCAGCGCACTAGTCCAAAGAGGCGGGGAGCTGTTTTTT. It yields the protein CASSPSALVQRGGELFF.

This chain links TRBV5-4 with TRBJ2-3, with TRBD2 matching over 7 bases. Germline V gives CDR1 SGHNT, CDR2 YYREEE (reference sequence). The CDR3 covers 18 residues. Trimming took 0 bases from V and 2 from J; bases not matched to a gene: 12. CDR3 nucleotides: TGTGCCAGCAGCTTGGTTTCGTCGCGGGGGATTCCCACAGATACGCAGTATTTT. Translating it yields CASSLVSSRGIPTDTQYF.

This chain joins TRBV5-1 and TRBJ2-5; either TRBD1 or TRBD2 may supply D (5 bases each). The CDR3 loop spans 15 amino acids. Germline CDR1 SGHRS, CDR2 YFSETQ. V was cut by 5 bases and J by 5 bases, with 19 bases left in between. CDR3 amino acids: CASSSLGAGTETQYF. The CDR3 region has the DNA TGCGCCAGCAGTTCACTTGGGGCGGGTACGGAGACCCAGTACTTC. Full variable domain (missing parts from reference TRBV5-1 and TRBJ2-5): KAGVTQTPRYLIKTRGQQVTLSCSPISGHRSVSWYQQTPGQGLQFLFEYFSETQRNKGNFPGRFSGRQFSNSRSEMNVSTLELGDSALYLCASSSLGAGTETQYFGPGTRLLVL.

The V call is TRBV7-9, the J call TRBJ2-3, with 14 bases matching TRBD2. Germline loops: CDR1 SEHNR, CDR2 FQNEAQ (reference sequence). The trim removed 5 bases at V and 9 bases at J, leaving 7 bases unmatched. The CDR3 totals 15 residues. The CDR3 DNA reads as TGTGCCAGCAGCGCGACTAGCGGGGGGGAATCGACGCAGTATTTT. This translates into CASSATSGGESTQYF. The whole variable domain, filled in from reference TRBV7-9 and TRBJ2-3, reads DTGVSQNPRHKITKRGQNVTFRCDPISEHNRLYWYRQTLGQGPEFLTYFQNEAQLEKSRLLSDRFSAERPKGSFSTLEIQRTEQGDSAMYLCASSATSGGESTQYFGPGTRLTVL.

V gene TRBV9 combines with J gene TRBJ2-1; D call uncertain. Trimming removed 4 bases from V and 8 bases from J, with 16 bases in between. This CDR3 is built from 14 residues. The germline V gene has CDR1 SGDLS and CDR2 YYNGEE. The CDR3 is CASSHPPLVDEQFF. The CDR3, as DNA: TGTGCCAGCAGCCACCCCCCCTTGGTCGATGAGCAGTTCTTC.